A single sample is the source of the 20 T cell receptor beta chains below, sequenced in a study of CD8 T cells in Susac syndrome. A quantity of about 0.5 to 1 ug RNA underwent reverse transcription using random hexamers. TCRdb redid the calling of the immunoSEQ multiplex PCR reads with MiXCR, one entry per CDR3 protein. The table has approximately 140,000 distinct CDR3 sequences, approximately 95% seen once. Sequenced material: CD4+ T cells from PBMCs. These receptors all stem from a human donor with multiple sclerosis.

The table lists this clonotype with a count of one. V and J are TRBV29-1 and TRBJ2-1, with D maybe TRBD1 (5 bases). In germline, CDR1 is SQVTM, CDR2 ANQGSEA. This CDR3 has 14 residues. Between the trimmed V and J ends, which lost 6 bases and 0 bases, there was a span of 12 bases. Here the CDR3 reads CSVRVLGSYNEQFF. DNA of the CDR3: TGCAGCGTCAGGGTTTTGGGCTCCTACAATGAGCAGTTCTTC.

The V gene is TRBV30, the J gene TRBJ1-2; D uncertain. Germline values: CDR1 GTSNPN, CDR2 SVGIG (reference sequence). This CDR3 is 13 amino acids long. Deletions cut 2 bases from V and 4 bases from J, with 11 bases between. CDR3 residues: CAWSQGFVYGYTF. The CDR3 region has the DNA TGTGCCTGGAGTCAAGGGTTCGTCTATGGCTACACCTTC.

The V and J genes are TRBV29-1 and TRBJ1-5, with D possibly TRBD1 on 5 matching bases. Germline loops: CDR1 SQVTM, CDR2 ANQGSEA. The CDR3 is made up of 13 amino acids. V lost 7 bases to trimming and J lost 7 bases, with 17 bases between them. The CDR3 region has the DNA TGCAGCGGGGGGACGGACTTTGGGCAGCCCCAGCATTTT. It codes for CSGGTDFGQPQHF.

For the CDR3, the DNA is TGTGCCAGCAGTTTATCAGGGGGAGATGAGCAGTTCTTC. Translated, it gives CASSLSGGDEQFF. The chain uses TRBV12-3 or TRBV12-4 and TRBJ2-1; 7 bases are a match to TRBD1. The ends lost 2 bases at V and 8 bases at J; junction bases unmatched: 3. The CDR3 consists of 13 residues.

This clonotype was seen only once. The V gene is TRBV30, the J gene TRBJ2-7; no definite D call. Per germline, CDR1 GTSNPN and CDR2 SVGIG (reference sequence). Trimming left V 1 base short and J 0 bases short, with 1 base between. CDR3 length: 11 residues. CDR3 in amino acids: CAWSGSYEQYF. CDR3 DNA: TGTGCCTGGAGTGGCTCCTACGAGCAGTACTTC. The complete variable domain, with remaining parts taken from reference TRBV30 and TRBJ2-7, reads SQTIHQWPATLVQPVGSPLSLECTVEGTSNPNLYWYRQAAGRGLQLLFYSVGIGQISSEVPQNLSASRPQDRQFILSSKKLLLSDSGFYLCAWSGSYEQYFGPGTRLTVT.

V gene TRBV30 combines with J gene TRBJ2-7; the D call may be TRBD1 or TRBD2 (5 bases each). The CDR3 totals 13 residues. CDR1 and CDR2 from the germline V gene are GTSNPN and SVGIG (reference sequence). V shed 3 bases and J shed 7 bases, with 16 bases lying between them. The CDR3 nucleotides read TGTGCCTGGAGGGGGGTCAGGGTGGGAGAGCAGTACTTC. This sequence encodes CAWRGVRVGEQYF.

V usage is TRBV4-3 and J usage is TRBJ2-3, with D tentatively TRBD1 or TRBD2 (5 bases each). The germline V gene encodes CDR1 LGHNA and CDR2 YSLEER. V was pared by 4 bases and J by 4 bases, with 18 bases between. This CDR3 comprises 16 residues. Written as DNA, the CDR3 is TGCGCCAGCAGCCTCCGAGGGTCAGGGAATTCAGATACGCAGTATTTT. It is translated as CASSLRGSGNSDTQYF.

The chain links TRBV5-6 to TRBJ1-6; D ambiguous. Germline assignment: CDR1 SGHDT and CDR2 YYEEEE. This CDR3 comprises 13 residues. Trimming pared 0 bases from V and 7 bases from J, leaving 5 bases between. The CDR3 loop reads CASSLDVNSPLHF. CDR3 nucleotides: TGTGCCAGCAGCTTGGACGTGAATTCACCCCTCCACTTT. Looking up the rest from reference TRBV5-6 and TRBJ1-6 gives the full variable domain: DAGVTQSPTHLIKTRGQQVTLRCSPKSGHDTVSWYQQALGQGPQFIFQYYEEEERQRGNFPDRFSGHQFPNYSSELNVNALLLGDSALYLCASSLDVNSPLHFGNGTRLTVT.

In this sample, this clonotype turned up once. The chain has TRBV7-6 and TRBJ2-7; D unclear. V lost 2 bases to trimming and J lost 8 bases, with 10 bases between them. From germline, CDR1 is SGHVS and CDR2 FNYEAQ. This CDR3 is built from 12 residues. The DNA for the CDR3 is TGTGCCAGCAGCTTAATCGGCTCCCAGCAGTACTTC. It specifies CASSLIGSQQYF.

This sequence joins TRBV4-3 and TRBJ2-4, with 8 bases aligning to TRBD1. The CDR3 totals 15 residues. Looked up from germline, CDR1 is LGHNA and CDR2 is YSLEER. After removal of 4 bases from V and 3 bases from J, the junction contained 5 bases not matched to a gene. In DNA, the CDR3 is TGCGCCAGCAGCCCGACGGGACAGGTCAAAAACATTCAGTACTTC. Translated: CASSPTGQVKNIQYF.

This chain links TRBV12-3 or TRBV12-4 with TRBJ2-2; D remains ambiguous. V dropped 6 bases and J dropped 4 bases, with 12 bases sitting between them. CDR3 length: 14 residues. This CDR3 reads CASSSGWGTGELFF. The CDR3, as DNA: TGTGCCAGCAGCTCCGGATGGGGCACCGGGGAGCTGTTTTTT.

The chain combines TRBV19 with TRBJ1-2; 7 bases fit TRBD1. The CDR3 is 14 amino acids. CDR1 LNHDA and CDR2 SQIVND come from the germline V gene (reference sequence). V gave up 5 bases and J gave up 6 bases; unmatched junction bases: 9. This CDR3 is CASSADRIWNGYTF. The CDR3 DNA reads TGTGCCAGTAGTGCGGACAGGATATGGAATGGCTACACCTTC.

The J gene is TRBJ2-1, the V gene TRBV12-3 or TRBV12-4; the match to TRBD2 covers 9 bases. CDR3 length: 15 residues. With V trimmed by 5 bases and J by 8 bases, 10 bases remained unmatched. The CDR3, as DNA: TGTGCCAGCAGTGTGATGCGGGGGGGCTCCGATGAGCAGTTCTTC. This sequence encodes CASSVMRGGSDEQFF.

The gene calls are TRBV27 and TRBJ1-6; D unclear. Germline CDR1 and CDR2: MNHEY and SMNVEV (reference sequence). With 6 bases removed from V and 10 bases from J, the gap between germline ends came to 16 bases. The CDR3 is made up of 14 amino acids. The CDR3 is CASSLRVFNSPLHF. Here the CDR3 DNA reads TGTGCCAGCAGCCTACGGGTTTTTAACTCACCCCTCCACTTT.

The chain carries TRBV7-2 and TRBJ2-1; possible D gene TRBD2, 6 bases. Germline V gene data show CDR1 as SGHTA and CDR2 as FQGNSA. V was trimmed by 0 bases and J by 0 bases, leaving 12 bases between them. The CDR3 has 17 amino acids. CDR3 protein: CASSLAGGVSSYNEQFF. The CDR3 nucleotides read TGTGCCAGCAGCTTAGCGGGCGGGGTGAGCTCCTACAATGAGCAGTTCTTC.

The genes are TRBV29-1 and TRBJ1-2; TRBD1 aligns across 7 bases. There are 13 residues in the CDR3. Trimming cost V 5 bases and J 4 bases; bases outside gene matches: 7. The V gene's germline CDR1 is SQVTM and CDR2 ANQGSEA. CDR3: CSVTTGPGYGYTF. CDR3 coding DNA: TGCAGCGTTACGACAGGGCCGGGCTATGGCTACACCTTC. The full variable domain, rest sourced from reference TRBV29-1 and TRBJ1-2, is SAVISQKPSRDICQRGTSLTIQCQVDSQVTMMFWYRQQPGQSLTLIATANQGSEATYESGFVIDKFPISRPNLTFSTLTVSNMSPEDSSIYLCSVTTGPGYGYTFGSGTRLTVV.

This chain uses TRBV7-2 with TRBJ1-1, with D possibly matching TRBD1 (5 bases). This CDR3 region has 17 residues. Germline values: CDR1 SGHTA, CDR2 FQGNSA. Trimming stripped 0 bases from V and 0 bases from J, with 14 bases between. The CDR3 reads CASSLAGQGGMNTEAFF. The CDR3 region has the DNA TGTGCCAGCAGCTTAGCGGGGCAGGGTGGGATGAACACTGAAGCTTTCTTT.

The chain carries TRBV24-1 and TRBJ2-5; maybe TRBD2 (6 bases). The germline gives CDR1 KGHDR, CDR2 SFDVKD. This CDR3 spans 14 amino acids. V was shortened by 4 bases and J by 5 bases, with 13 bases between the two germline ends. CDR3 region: CATSDNGRGETQYF. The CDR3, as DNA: TGTGCCACCAGTGACAATGGACGGGGGGAGACCCAGTACTTC.

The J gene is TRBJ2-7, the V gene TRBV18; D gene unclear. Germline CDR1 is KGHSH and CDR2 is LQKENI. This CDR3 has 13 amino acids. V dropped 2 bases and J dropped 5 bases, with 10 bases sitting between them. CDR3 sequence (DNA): TGTGCCAGCTCACCAATTCGGGTTCACGAGCAGTACTTC. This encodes CASSPIRVHEQYF.

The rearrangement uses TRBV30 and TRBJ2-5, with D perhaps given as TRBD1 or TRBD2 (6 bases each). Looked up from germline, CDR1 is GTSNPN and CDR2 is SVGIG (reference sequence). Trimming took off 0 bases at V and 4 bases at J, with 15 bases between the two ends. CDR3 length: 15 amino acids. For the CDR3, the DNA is TGTGCCTGGAGTGTGAAGACAGGAGCGGGAGAGACCCAGTACTTC. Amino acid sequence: CAWSVKTGAGETQYF.